Described below is a single TCR beta chain sequence and its context. Antigen: not known. Germline values: CDR1 SNHLY, CDR2 FYNNEI. The CDR3 runs to 14 residues. Trimming took 6 bases from V and 8 from J; bases not matched to a gene: 12. These data are taken from a study of cytomegalovirus exposure and HLA in healthy donors. Primers included in the PCR were 60 Vbeta and 13 Jbeta primers. TCRdb's copy holds only in-frame clones and misses some; the assay was immunoSEQ multiplex PCR. Altogether around 280,000 clones are present, roughly 89% being singletons, with the ten largest covering approximately 2.2%. Study results and limitations: A later analysis linked a missense DCLRE1C variant to TCR beta V- and J-gene trimming. Common viral pathogens were later found to be apparently linked to several of the most significant clusters. Highly shared variants forming one cluster were likely a sequencing artifact. The study recorded 150 to 200 TCR beta chains that were cytomegalovirus-associated.

The chain carries TRBV2 and TRBJ1-2; 7 bases fit TRBD1. The receptor was isolated from a woman aged 18-30 years in good health and CMV-seronegative. What was sequenced was PBMCs. The CDR3 region has the DNA TGTGCCAGCAGAGACAGGGTAATTATCGACGGCTACACCTTC. The encoded protein is CASRDRVIIDGYTF.